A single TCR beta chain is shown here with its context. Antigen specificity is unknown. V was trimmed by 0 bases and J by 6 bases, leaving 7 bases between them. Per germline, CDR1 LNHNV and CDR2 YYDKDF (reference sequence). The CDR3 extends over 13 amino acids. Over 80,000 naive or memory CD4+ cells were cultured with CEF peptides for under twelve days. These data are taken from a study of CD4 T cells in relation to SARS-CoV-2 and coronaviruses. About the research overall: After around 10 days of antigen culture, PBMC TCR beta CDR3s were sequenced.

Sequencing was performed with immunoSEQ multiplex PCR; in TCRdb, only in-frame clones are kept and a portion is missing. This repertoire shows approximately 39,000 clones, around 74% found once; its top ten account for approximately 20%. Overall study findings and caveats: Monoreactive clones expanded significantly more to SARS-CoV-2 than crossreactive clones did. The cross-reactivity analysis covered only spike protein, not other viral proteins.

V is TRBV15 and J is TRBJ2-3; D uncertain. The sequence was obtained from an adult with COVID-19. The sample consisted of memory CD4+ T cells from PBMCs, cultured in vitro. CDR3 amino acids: CATSRDPGDTQYF. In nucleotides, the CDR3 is TGTGCCACCAGCAGAGATCCGGGCGATACGCAGTATTTT.